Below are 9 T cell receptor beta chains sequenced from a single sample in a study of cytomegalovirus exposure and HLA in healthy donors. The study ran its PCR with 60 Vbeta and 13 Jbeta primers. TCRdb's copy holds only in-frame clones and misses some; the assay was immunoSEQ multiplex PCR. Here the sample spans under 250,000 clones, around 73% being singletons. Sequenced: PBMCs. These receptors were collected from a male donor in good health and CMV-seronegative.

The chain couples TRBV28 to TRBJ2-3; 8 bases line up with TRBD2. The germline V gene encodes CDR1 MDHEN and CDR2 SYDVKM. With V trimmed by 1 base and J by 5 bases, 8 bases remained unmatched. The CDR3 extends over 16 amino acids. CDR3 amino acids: CASSLLGTSFRDTQYF. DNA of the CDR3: TGTGCCAGCAGTTTATTGGGGACTAGTTTTAGAGATACGCAGTATTTT.

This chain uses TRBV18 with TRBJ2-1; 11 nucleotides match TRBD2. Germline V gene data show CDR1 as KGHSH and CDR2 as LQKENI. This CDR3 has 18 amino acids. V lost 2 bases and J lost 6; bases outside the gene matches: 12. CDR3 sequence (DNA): TGTGCCAGCTCACCATTTAGCGGGAGGGCCTCCGGGACCAATGAGCAGTTCTTC. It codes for CASSPFSGRASGTNEQFF. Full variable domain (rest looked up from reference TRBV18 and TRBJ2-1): NAGVMQNPRHLVRRRGQEARLRCSPMKGHSHVYWYRQLPEEGLKFMVYLQKENIIDESGMPKERFSAEFPKEGPSILRIQQVVRGDSAAYFCASSPFSGRASGTNEQFFGPGTRLTVL.

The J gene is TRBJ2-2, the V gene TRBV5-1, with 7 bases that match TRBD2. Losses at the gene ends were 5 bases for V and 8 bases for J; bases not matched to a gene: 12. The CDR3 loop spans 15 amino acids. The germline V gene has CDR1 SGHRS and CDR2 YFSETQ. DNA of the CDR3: TGCGCCAGCAGTGGTGCTAGCGGCGCGGGAGGGGAGCTGTTTTTT. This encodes CASSGASGAGGELFF.

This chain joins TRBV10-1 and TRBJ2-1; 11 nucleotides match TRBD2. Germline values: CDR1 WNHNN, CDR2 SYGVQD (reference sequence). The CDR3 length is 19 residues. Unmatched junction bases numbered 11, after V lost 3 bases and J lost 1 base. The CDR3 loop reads CASSDFGLAGGGSYNEQFF. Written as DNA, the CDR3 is TGCGCCAGCAGTGATTTTGGGCTAGCGGGAGGAGGGTCCTACAATGAGCAGTTCTTC.

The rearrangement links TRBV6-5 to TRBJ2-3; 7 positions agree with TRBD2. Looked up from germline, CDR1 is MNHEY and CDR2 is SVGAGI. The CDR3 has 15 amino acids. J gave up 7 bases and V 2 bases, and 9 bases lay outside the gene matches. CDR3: CASSYGLAEIHTQYF. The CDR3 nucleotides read TGTGCCAGCAGTTACGGGCTAGCGGAAATTCATACGCAGTATTTT.

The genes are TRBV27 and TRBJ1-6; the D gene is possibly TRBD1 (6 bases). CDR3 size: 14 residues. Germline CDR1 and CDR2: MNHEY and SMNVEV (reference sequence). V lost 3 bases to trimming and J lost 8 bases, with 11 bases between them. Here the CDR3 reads CASSFQGTDSPLHF. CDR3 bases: TGTGCCAGCAGTTTCCAGGGGACGGATTCACCCCTCCACTTT.

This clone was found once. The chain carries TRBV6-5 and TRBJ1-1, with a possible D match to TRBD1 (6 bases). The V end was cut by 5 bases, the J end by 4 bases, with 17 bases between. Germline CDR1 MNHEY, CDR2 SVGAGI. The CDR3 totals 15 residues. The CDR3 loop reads CASSAGVGGGTEAFF. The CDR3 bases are TGTGCCAGCAGTGCGGGGGTGGGAGGGGGCACTGAAGCTTTCTTT.

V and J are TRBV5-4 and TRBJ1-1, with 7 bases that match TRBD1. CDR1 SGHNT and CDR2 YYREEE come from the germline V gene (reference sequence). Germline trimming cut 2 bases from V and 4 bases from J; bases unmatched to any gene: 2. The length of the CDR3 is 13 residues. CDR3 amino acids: CASSLQGTTEAFF. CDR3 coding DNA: TGTGCCAGCAGCTTACAGGGGACCACTGAAGCTTTCTTT. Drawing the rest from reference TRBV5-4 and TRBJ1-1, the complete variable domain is ETGVTQSPTHLIKTRGQQVTLRCSSQSGHNTVSWYQQALGQGPQFIFQYYREEENGRGNFPPRFSGLQFPNYSSELNVNALELDDSALYLCASSLQGTTEAFFGQGTRLTVV.

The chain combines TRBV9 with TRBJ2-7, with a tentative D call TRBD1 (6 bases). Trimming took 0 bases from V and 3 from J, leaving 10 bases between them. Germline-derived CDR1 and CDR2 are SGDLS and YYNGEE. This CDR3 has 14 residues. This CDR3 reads CASSVEQGGYEQYF. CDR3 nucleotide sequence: TGTGCCAGCAGCGTAGAACAGGGTGGCTACGAGCAGTACTTC.